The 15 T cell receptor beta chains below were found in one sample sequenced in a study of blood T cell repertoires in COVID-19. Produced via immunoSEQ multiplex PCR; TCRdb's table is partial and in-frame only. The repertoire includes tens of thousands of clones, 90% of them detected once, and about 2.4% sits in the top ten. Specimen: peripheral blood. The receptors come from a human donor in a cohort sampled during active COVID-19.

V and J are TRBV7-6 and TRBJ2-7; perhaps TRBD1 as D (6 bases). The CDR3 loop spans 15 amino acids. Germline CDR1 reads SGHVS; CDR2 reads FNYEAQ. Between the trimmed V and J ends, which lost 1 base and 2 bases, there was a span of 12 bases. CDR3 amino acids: CASSLDQGWTYEQYF. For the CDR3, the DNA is TGTGCCAGCAGCTTAGATCAGGGGTGGACCTACGAGCAGTACTTC.

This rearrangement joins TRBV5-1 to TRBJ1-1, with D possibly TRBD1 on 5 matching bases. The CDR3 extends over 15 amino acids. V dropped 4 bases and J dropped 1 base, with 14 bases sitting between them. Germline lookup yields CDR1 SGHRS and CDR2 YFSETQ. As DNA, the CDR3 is TGCGCCAGCAGCCGAGGTGGGGGAGGGAACACTGAAGCTTTCTTT. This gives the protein CASSRGGGGNTEAFF.

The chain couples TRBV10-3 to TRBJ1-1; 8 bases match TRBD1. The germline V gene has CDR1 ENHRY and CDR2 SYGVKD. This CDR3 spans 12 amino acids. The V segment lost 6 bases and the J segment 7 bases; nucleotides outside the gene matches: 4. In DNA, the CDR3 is TGTGCCATCAGGGGAGGACAGGGTGAAGCTTTCTTT. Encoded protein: CAIRGGQGEAFF.

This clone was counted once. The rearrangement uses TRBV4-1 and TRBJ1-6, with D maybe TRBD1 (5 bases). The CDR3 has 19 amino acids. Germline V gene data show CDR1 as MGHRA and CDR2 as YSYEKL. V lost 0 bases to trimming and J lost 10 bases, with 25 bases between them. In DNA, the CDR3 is TGCGCCAGCAGCCAAGATCACCTTGCTAATGGGGCGGCGTGGTCACCCCTCCACTTT. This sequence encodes CASSQDHLANGAAWSPLHF.

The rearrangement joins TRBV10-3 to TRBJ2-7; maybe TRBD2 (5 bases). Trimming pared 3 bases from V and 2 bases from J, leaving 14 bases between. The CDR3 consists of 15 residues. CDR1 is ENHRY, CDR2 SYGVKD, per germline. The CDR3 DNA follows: TGTGCCATCAGTGATCTCCAAGGACTTACCTACGAGCAGTACTTC. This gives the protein CAISDLQGLTYEQYF.

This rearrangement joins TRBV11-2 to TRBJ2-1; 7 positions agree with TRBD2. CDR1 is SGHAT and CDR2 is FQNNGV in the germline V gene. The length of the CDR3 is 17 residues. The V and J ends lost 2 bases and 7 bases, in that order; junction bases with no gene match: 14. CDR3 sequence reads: CASSLNGGSSFWNEQFF. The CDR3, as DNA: TGTGCCAGCAGCTTAAATGGCGGGAGTTCCTTTTGGAATGAGCAGTTCTTC.

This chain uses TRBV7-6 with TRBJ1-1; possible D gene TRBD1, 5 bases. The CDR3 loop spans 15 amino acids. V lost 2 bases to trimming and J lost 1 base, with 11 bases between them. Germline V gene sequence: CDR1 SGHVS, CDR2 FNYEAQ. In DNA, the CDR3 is TGTGCCAGCAGCTTAAGTCCGGGGGGGAACACTGAAGCTTTCTTT. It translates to CASSLSPGGNTEAFF.

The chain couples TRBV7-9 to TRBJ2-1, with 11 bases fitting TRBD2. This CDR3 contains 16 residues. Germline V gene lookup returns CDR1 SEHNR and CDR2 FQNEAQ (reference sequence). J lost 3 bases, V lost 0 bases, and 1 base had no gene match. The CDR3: CASSLAGTSGYNEQFF. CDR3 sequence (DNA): TGTGCCAGCAGCTTAGCTGGGACTAGCGGCTACAATGAGCAGTTCTTC.

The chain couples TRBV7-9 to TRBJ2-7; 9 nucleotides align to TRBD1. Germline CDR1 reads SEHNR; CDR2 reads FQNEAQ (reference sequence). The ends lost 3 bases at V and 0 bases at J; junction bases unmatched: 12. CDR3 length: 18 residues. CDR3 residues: CASSLRGGGQGFSYEQYF. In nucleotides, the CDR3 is TGTGCCAGCAGCTTGCGTGGGGGTGGACAGGGGTTCTCCTACGAGCAGTACTTC.

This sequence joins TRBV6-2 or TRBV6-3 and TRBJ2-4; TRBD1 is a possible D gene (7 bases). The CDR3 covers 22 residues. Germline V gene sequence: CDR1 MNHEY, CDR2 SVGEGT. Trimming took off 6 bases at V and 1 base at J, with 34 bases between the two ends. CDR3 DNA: TGTGCCAGCAGCCCCAACCCGAGACAGGGTCGGGAGCATCTAGGTGCCAAAAACATTCAGTACTTC. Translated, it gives CASSPNPRQGREHLGAKNIQYF.

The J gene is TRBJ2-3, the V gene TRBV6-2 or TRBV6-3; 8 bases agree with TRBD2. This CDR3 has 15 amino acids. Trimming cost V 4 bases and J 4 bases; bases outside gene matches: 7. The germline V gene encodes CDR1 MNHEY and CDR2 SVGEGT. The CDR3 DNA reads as TGTGCCAGCAGTTGGAACGGGGGGGCCGCAGATACGCAGTATTTT. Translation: CASSWNGGAADTQYF.

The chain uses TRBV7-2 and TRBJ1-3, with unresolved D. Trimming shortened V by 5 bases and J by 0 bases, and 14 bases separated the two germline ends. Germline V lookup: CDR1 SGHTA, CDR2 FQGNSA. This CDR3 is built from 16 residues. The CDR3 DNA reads TGTGCCAGCAGCCTGACGGAGTCGAGCTCTGGAAACACCATATATTTT. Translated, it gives CASSLTESSSGNTIYF. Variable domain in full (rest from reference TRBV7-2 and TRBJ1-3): GAGVSQSPSNKVTEKGKDVELRCDPISGHTALYWYRQSLGQGLEFLIYFQGNSAPDKSGLPSDRFSAERTGGSVSTLTIQRTQQEDSAVYLCASSLTESSSGNTIYFGEGSWLTVV.

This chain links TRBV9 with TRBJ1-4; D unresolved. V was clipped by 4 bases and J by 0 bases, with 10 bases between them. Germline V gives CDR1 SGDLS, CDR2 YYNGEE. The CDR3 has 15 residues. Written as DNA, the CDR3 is TGTGCCAGCAGCTCACACATGGCAACTAATGAAAAACTGTTTTTT. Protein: CASSSHMATNEKLFF. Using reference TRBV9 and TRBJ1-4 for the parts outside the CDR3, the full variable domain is DSGVTQTPKHLITATGQRVTLRCSPRSGDLSVYWYQQSLDQGLQFLIQYYNGEERAKGNILERFSAQQFPDLHSELNLSSLELGDSALYFCASSSHMATNEKLFFGSGTQLSVL.

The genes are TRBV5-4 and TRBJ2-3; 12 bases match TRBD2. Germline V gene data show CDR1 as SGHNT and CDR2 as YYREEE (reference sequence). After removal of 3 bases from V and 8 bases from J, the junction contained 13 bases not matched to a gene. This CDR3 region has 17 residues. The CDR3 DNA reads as TGTGCCAGCAGCTCTCCGACTAGCGGGAGACTTTTAGCTACGCAGTATTTT. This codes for CASSSPTSGRLLATQYF.

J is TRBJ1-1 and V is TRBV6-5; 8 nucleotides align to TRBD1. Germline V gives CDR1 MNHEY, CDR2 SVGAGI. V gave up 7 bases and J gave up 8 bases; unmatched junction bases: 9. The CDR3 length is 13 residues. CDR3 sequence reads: CASTRDRGGEAFF. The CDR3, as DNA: TGTGCCAGCACCAGAGACAGGGGAGGCGAAGCTTTCTTT.